The entry that follows covers one T cell receptor beta chain sequence. The antigen is undetermined. This sample stems from a study of siplizumab effects on memory and regulatory T cells. This CDR3 contains 13 residues. Looked up from germline, CDR1 is KGHSH and CDR2 is LQKENI. V lost 3 bases to trimming and J lost 10 bases, with 13 bases between them. Assay used: immunoSEQ multiplex PCR; TCRdb lists only in-frame clones, some missing. The sample has around 68,000 clones, approximately 88% seen once. Study-wide results and caveats: The majority of clones, roughly 80-95% of proliferating CD4+ or CD8+ clones, lacked an assignable naive or memory phenotype. The drug siplizumab significantly decreased the alloreactive sequences that could be traced to unstimulated CD4+ memory cells. Whether proliferating Tregs in siplizumab cultures suppress was not functionally confirmed.

V usage is TRBV18 and J usage is TRBJ2-1; D possibly matches TRBD1 or TRBD2 (5 bases each). Sequenced material: Tregs sorted from blood. The TCR sequence derives from a human donor in good health. Here the CDR3 DNA reads TGTGCCAGCTCACCTGCTCCCGGGGACGAGCAGTTCTTC. It is translated as CASSPAPGDEQFF.